Listed below are T cell receptor beta chains from one sample, sequenced in a study of blood T cell repertoires in COVID-19. Sequencing was performed with immunoSEQ multiplex PCR; in TCRdb, only in-frame clones are kept and a portion is missing. The sample has approximately 40,000 clones, 91% seen once. Sequenced sample: peripheral blood. Source of these receptors: a woman of 80 years or more with acute or convalescent COVID-19. Each CDR3 is given with its conserved first and last residue. D genes are given only for firm matches. The size entry is marked missing in some rows and otherwise reads once, few, many or a size class.

TRBD1	TRBJ1-2	TRBV7-3	NA	CASSRDRGGYGYTF	TGTGCCAGCAGCCGCGACAGGGGGGGCTATGGCTACACCTTC
NA	TRBJ2-1	TRBV7-8	NA	CASSAGGSYNEQFF	TGTGCCAGCAGCGCCGGGGGCTCCTACAATGAGCAGTTCTTC
NA	TRBJ2-1	TRBV3-1/TRBV3-2	once	CASSPTRDSYNEQFF	TGTGCCAGCAGCCCAACCCGTGACAGCTACAATGAGCAGTTCTTC
TRBD1	TRBJ1-1	TRBV5-1	NA	CASSSQGGNTEAFF	TGCGCCAGCAGCTCCCAGGGGGGGAACACTGAAGCTTTCTTT
TRBD1	TRBJ2-2	TRBV18	NA	CASSLRGTGELFF	TGTGCCAGCTCACTCAGGGGGACCGGGGAGCTGTTTTTT
NA	TRBJ2-3	TRBV25-1	NA	CASLGLSTDTQYF	TGTGCCAGCCTCGGACTTTCCACAGATACGCAGTATTTT
TRBD2	TRBJ2-5	TRBV5-1	NA	CASSSPGGQETQYF	TGCGCCAGCAGCTCTCCGGGAGGCCAAGAGACCCAGTACTTC
NA	TRBJ2-2	TRBV7-9	NA	CASSLAAGLNTGELFF	TGTGCCAGCAGCTTAGCGGCAGGGCTGAACACCGGGGAGCTGTTTTTT
NA	TRBJ1-2	TRBV30	NA	CAWSERGRGYTF	TGTGCCTGGAGTGAGCGTGGCCGGGGCTACACCTTC
NA	TRBJ2-4	TRBV9	NA	CASSPLISQNIQYF	TGTGCCAGCAGCCCATTAATTAGCCAAAACATTCAGTACTTC
TRBD1	TRBJ1-1	TRBV6-1	NA	CASSEGQGARPLEAFF	TGTGCCAGCAGTGAGGGACAGGGGGCGCGGCCCCTTGAAGCTTTCTTT
TRBD1	TRBJ1-1	TRBV5-1	NA	CASSGQGAPNAEAFF	TGCGCCAGCAGCGGGCAGGGGGCGCCGAACGCTGAAGCTTTCTTT
NA	TRBJ2-1	TRBV6-2/TRBV6-3	NA	CASSYPRGGETLSLSYNEQFF	TGTGCCAGCAGTTATCCCCGAGGTGGGGAGACGCTCTCCCTTTCCTACAATGAGCAGTTCTTC
NA	TRBJ1-3	TRBV9	NA	CASSVGRIFSGNTIYF	TGTGCCAGCAGCGTAGGGCGGATATTCTCTGGAAACACCATATATTTT
TRBD1	TRBJ2-7	TRBV10-2	once	CASLRTGGTYEQYF	TGCGCCAGCCTGAGGACAGGGGGTACCTACGAGCAGTACTTC
NA	TRBJ1-5	TRBV6-2/TRBV6-3	few	CASSYPQGAGEGSNQPQHF	TGTGCCAGCAGTTACCCCCAGGGAGCAGGGGAAGGAAGCAATCAGCCCCAGCATTTT
TRBD1	TRBJ2-2	TRBV19	few	CASKKDRGGELFF	TGTGCCAGTAAAAAGGACAGGGGCGGGGAGCTGTTTTTT
TRBD2	TRBJ2-7	TRBV5-1	NA	CASSIAGAPSYEQYF	TGCGCCAGCAGCATAGCGGGGGCCCCATCCTACGAGCAGTACTTC
TRBD1	TRBJ1-2	TRBV4-3	once	CASSLGQGYGYTF	TGCGCCAGCAGCCTCGGACAGGGCTATGGCTACACCTTC
NA	TRBJ2-7	TRBV19	NA	CATRRRADEGFFSYEQYF	TGTGCCACCAGGAGGCGGGCAGATGAAGGATTCTTCTCCTACGAGCAGTACTTC
TRBD1	TRBJ2-2	TRBV7-6	NA	CASSLQGGSDTGELFF	TGTGCCAGCAGCCTACAAGGGGGCTCTGACACCGGGGAGCTGTTTTTT
NA	TRBJ2-2	TRBV7-2	NA	CASSSTVSGELFF	TGTGCCAGCAGTTCCACAGTCTCCGGGGAGCTGTTTTTT
TRBD1	TRBJ1-2	TRBV7-9	NA	CASSPGQGADYGYTF	TGTGCCAGCAGCCCCGGACAGGGGGCTGACTATGGCTACACCTTC
TRBD1	TRBJ1-5	TRBV3-1/TRBV3-2	NA	CASSQSGTVNQPQHF	TGTGCCAGCAGCCAATCGGGGACAGTTAATCAGCCCCAGCATTTT
TRBD1	TRBJ1-1	TRBV10-3	NA	CATTGGGTEAFF	TGTGCCACAACAGGGGGAGGAACTGAAGCTTTCTTT
TRBD2	TRBJ2-2	TRBV7-7	once	CASSPLAGGPTGELFF	TGTGCTAGCAGTCCACTAGCGGGGGGACCCACCGGGGAGCTGTTTTTT
TRBD1	TRBJ1-2	TRBV3-1/TRBV3-2	NA	CASQGTANYGYTF	TGTGCCAGCCAAGGGACAGCTAACTATGGCTACACCTTC
NA	TRBJ1-2	TRBV5-1	NA	CASSQTVTGFTNYGYTF	TGCGCCAGCAGCCAGACGGTTACAGGCTTTACTAACTATGGCTACACCTTC
NA	TRBJ1-3	TRBV6-6	NA	CASNLGQLNSGNTIYF	TGTGCCAGCAACCTGGGACAACTTAACTCTGGAAACACCATATATTTT
NA	TRBJ1-2	TRBV9	NA	CASSVDDGEGNGYTF	TGTGCCAGCAGCGTAGACGACGGGGAGGGTAATGGCTACACCTTC
TRBD1	TRBJ1-2	TRBV19	NA	CASSIPGQSGYTF	TGTGCCAGTAGTATCCCGGGACAGTCTGGCTACACCTTC
TRBD2	TRBJ2-3	TRBV7-9	NA	CASTTAGGRTDTQYF	TGTGCCAGCACCACAGCGGGGGGGCGAACAGATACGCAGTATTTT